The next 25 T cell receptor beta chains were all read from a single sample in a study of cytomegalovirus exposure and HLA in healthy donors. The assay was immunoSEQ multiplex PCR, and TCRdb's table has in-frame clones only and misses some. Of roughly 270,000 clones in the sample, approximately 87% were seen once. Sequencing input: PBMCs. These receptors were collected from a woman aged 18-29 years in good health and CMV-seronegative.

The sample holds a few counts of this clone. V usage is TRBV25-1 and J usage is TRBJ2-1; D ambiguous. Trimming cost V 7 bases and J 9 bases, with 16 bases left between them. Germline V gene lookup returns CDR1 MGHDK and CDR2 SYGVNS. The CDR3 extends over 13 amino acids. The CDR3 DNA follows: TGTGCCAGCATCGAAGGTGTAGCCGGTGAGCAGTTCTTC. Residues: CASIEGVAGEQFF. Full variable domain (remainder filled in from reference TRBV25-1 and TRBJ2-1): EADIYQTPRYLVIGTGKKITLECSQTMGHDKMYWYQQDPGMELHLIHYSYGVNSTEKGDLSSESTVSRIRTEHFPLTLESARPSHTSQYLCASIEGVAGEQFFGPGTRLTVL.

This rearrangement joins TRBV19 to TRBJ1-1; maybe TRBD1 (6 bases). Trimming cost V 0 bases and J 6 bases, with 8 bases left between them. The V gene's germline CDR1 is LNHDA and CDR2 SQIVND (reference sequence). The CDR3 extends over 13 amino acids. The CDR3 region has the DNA TGTGCCAGTAGTATAGATCACAGGGCTGAAGCTTTCTTT. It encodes CASSIDHRAEAFF.

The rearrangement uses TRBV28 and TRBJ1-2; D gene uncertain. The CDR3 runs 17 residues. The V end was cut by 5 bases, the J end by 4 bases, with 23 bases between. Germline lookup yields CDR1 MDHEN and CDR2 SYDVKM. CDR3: CASSPPLPTSGPYGYTF. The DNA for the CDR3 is TGTGCCAGCAGTCCACCCCTCCCGACTTCGGGTCCCTATGGCTACACCTTC.

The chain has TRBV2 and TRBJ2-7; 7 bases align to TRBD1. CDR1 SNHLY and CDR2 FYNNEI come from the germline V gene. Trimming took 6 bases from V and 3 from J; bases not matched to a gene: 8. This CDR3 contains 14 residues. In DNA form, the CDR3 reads TGTGCCAGCAGGACAGGGTCAAGGAGCTACGAGCAGTACTTC. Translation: CASRTGSRSYEQYF.

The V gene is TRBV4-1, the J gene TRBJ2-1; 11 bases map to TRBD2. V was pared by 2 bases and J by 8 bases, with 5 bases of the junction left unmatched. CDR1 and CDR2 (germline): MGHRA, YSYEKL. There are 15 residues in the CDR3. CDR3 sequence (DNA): TGCGCCAGCAGCCAAACTAGCGGGAGTTTCTATGAGCAGTTCTTC. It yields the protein CASSQTSGSFYEQFF.

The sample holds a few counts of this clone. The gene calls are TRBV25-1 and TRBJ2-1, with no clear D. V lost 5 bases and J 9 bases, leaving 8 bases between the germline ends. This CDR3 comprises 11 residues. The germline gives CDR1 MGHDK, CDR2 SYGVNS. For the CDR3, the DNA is TGTGCCAGCAGTAAATTCAGTGAGCAGTTCTTC. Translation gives CASSKFSEQFF.

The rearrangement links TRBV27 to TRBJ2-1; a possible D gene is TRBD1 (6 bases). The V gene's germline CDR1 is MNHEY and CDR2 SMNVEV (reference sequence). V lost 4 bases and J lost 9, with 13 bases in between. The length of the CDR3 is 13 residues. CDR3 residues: CASSSPRGSEQFF. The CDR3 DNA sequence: TGTGCCAGCAGTTCTCCTAGGGGGAGTGAGCAGTTCTTC.

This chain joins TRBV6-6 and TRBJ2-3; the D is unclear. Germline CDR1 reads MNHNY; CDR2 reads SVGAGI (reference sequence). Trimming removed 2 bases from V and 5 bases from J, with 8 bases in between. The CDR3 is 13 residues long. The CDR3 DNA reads TGTGCCAGCAGTTACCGCTCCGGAGATACGCAGTATTTT. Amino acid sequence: CASSYRSGDTQYF.

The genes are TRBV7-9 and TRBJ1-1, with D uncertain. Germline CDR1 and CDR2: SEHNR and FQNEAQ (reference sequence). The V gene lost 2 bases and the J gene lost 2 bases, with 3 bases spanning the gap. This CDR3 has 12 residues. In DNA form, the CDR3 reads TGTGCCAGCAGCTTACATAACACTGAAGCTTTCTTT. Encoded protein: CASSLHNTEAFF.

CDR3 loop: CASSLEGINEKLFF. The CDR3 DNA follows: TGTGCCAGCAGCTTGGAGGGGATTAATGAAAAACTGTTTTTT. The J gene is TRBJ1-4, the V gene TRBV5-6, with D perhaps TRBD1 (5 bases). The ends were cut back, 0 bases at V and 4 bases at J, with 7 bases in the middle. The germline V gene encodes CDR1 SGHDT and CDR2 YYEEEE. The CDR3 runs to 14 residues.

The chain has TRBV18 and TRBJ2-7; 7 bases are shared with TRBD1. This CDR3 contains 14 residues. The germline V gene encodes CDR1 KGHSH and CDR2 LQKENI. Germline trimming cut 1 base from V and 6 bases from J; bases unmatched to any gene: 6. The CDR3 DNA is TGTGCCAGCTCACCACGAAGAGGGGGCAGCGAGCAGTACTTC. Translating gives CASSPRRGGSEQYF.

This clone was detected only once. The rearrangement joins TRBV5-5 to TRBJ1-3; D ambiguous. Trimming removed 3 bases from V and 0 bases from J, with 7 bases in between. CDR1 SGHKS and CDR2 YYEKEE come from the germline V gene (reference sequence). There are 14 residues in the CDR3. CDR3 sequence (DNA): TGTGCCAGCAGCTCCAGGTACTCTGGAAACACCATATATTTT. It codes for CASSSRYSGNTIYF.

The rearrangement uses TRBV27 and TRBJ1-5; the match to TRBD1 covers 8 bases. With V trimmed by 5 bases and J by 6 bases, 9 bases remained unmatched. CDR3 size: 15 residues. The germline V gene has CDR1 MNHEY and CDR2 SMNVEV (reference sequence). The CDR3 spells CASSPGQGRGQPQHF. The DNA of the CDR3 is TGTGCCAGCAGTCCCGGACAGGGACGGGGTCAGCCCCAGCATTTT.

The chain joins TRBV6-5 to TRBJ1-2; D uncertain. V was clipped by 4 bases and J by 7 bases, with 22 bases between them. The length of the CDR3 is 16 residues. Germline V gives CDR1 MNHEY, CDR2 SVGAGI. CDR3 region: CASSSPTELKGFGYTF. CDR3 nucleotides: TGTGCCAGCAGTTCCCCCACAGAGCTCAAAGGTTTTGGCTACACCTTC.

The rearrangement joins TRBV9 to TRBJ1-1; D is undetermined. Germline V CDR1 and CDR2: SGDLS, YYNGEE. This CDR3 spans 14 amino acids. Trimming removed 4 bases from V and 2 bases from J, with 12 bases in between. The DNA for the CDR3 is TGTGCCAGCAGCCCAGCGGGCCTTAACACTGAAGCTTTCTTT. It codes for CASSPAGLNTEAFF.

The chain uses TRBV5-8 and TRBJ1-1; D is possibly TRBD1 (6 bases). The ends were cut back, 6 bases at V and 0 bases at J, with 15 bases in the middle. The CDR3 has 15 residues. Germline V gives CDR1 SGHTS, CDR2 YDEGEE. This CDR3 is CASTIRGPVNTEAFF. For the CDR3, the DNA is TGTGCCAGCACCATCAGGGGACCAGTGAACACTGAAGCTTTCTTT.

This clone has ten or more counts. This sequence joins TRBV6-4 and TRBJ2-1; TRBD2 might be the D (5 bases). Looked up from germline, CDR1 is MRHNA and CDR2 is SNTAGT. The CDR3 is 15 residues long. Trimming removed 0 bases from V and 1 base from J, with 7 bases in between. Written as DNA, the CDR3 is TGTGCCAGCAGTGACTCAGAGCGGTCCTACAATGAGCAGTTCTTC. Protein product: CASSDSERSYNEQFF.

CDR3 nucleotide sequence: TGCGCCAGCAGCTTGGAGTCTAAGAACACAGATACGCAGTATTTT. Its translation is CASSLESKNTDTQYF. The chain combines TRBV5-1 with TRBJ2-3; D remains ambiguous. The germline V and J ends were trimmed by 0 bases and 2 bases, with 10 bases remaining between them. The CDR3 loop spans 15 amino acids. CDR1 and CDR2 from the germline V gene are SGHRS and YFSETQ.

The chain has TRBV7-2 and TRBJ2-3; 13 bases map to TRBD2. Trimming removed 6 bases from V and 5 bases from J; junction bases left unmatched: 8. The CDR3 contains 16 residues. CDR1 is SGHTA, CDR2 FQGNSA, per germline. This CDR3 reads CASRQRLAGGLDTQYF. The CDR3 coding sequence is TGTGCCAGCAGGCAGAGACTAGCGGGAGGTCTAGATACGCAGTATTTT. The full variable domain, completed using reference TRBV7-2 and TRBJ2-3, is GAGVSQSPSNKVTEKGKDVELRCDPISGHTALYWYRQSLGQGLEFLIYFQGNSAPDKSGLPSDRFSAERTGGSVSTLTIQRTQQEDSAVYLCASRQRLAGGLDTQYFGPGTRLTVL.

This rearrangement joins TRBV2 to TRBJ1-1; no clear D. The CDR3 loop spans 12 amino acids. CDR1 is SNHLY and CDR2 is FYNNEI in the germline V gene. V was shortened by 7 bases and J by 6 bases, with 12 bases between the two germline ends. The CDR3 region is CASTQQSPEAFF. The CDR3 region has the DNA TGTGCCAGCACACAGCAGAGTCCTGAAGCTTTCTTT.

The CDR3 bases are TGTGCCAGCAGTACAGCGGGGGCCTGGCAGCCCCAGCATTTT. Translating it yields CASSTAGAWQPQHF. The gene calls are TRBV6-5 and TRBJ1-5; the D gene is possibly TRBD1 (6 bases). CDR3 size: 14 residues. With 5 bases removed from V and 7 bases from J, the gap between germline ends came to 15 bases. Germline V gene sequence: CDR1 MNHEY, CDR2 SVGAGI.

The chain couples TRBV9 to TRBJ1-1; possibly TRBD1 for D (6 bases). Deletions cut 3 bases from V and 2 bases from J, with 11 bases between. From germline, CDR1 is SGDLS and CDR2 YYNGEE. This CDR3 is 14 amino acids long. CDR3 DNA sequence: TGTGCCAGCAGCGCAGGACAGACCAACACTGAAGCTTTCTTT. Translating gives CASSAGQTNTEAFF.

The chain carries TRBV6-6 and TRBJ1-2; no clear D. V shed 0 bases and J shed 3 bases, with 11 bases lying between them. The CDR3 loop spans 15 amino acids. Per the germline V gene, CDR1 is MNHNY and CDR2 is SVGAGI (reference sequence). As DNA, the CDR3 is TGTGCCAGCAGTTACTCGTACGGGTACGACTATGGCTACACCTTC. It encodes CASSYSYGYDYGYTF.

This CDR3 reads CASSTSRTGNYTF. The CDR3 DNA follows: TGTGCCAGCAGCACAAGCCGGACGGGGAACTACACCTTC. The genes are TRBV21-1 and TRBJ1-2. TRBV21-1 represents a pseudogene. This CDR3 spans 13 amino acids.

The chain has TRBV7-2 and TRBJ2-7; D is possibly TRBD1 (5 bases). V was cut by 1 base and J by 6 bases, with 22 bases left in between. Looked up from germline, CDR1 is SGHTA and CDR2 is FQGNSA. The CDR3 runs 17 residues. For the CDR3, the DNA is TGTGCCAGCAGCTTAGGACCCAGCCCGCGGCAGGGAACCGAGCAGTACTTC. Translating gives CASSLGPSPRQGTEQYF.